Each of the 28 T cell receptor beta chains below was sequenced from the same sample in a study of OX40 agonist ivuxolimab in advanced cancers. TCRdb keeps only in-frame clones here, not all; method: immunoSEQ multiplex PCR. The profile shows around 90,000 clones, 90% to 95% of them singletons. The sequencing here drew on CD4+ or CD8+ T cells sorted from blood, taken in a trial of the OX40 agonist ivuxolimab. Source of these receptors: an adult with an advanced solid tumor such as melanoma, head and neck, liver or kidney cancer.

This chain connects TRBV27 to TRBJ2-7; 9 nucleotides line up with TRBD1. Germline-derived CDR1 and CDR2 are MNHEY and SMNVEV (reference sequence). The trim removed 4 bases at V and 2 bases at J, leaving 6 bases unmatched. This CDR3 is built from 15 residues. The CDR3 DNA reads TGTGCCAGCAGTTCTAGGACAGGGGCCACCTACGAGCAGTACTTC. It yields the protein CASSSRTGATYEQYF.

The genes are TRBV19 and TRBJ1-3; no firm D call. Germline lookup yields CDR1 LNHDA and CDR2 SQIVND (reference sequence). The V end was cut by 1 base, the J end by 4 bases, with 5 bases between. CDR3 size: 13 residues. For the CDR3, the DNA is TGTGCCAGTAGTATAGTCCCAGGAAACACCATATATTTT. It yields the protein CASSIVPGNTIYF.

V and J are TRBV10-2 and TRBJ1-3; D is ambiguous. CDR1 is WSHSY, CDR2 SAAADI, per germline. The CDR3 is 14 amino acids. V lost 6 bases and J lost 2, with 11 bases in between. In DNA, the CDR3 is TGCGCCAGCAGCTTAGGCAGTCCTGGAAACACCATATATTTT. As protein: CASSLGSPGNTIYF.

V gene TRBV7-2 combines with J gene TRBJ2-7; possibly TRBD2 for D (6 bases). The CDR3 extends over 15 amino acids. V shed 3 bases and J shed 0 bases, with 12 bases lying between them. CDR1 is SGHTA and CDR2 is FQGNSA in the germline V gene. The CDR3 reads CASSFGGATSYEQYF. CDR3 DNA sequence: TGTGCCAGCAGCTTCGGGGGAGCCACCTCCTACGAGCAGTACTTC.

The chain employs TRBV4-2 and TRBJ1-5; tentative D call: TRBD1 (6 bases). V lost 0 bases, J lost 1 base, and 10 bases lay in between. The germline gives CDR1 LGHNA, CDR2 YNFKEQ. The CDR3 consists of 16 residues. The CDR3 nucleotides read TGTGCCAGCAGCCAAGAAGGGGGTCTAAGCAATCAGCCCCAGCATTTT. Its protein product is CASSQEGGLSNQPQHF.

The J gene is TRBJ2-7, the V gene TRBV21-1; the table's D call, TRBD2, has no DNA check behind it. TRBV21-1 is an annotated pseudogene. CDR3 length: 13 amino acids. Here the CDR3 reads CASPASGRNEQYF. CDR3 bases: TGTGCCAGCCCAGCTAGCGGGAGGAACGAGCAGTACTTC.

This chain links TRBV28 with TRBJ1-1; D is unclear. The germline V gene encodes CDR1 MDHEN and CDR2 SYDVKM. Between the trimmed V and J ends, which lost 2 bases and 7 bases, there was a span of 11 bases. CDR3 size: 13 residues. CDR3 sequence reads: CASSLESTREAFF. CDR3 bases: TGTGCCAGCAGTTTAGAATCCACGCGTGAAGCTTTCTTT. The complete variable domain, with remaining parts taken from reference TRBV28 and TRBJ1-1, reads DVKVTQSSRYLVKRTGEKVFLECVQDMDHENMFWYRQDPGLGLRLIYFSYDVKMKEKGDIPEGYSVSREKKERFSLILESASTNQTSMYLCASSLESTREAFFGQGTRLTVV.

The gene calls are TRBV19 and TRBJ1-2; D is undetermined. CDR1 and CDR2 from the germline V gene are LNHDA and SQIVND (reference sequence). The CDR3 covers 11 residues. V was cut by 6 bases and J by 7 bases, with 9 bases left in between. In DNA form, the CDR3 reads TGTGCCAGTAGAAGGGCTTCTGGCTACACCTTC. As protein: CASRRASGYTF.

The gene calls are TRBV15 and TRBJ2-7; TRBD2 is a possible D gene (6 bases). This CDR3 is 13 amino acids long. Germline-derived CDR1 and CDR2 are LNHNV and YYDKDF (reference sequence). Trimming removed 5 bases from V and 2 bases from J, with 10 bases in between. The CDR3 nucleotides are TGTGCCACCAGCCCCGGGACTCCCTACGAGCAGTACTTC. Protein product: CATSPGTPYEQYF.

This chain connects TRBV6-1 to TRBJ2-7; D remains unclear. The CDR3 runs 13 residues. Germline V gene lookup returns CDR1 MNHNS and CDR2 SASEGT. With 9 bases removed from V and 1 base from J, the gap between germline ends came to 13 bases. CDR3 region: CASIKPDSYEQYF. The CDR3 DNA is TGTGCCAGTATTAAACCTGATTCCTACGAGCAGTACTTC.

This chain links TRBV11-1 with TRBJ2-3; no clear D. The V end was cut by 3 bases, the J end by 2 bases, with 6 bases between. The CDR3 covers 13 residues. Germline V gene sequence: CDR1 SGHAT, CDR2 FQDESV (reference sequence). The CDR3 protein is CASSLGNTDTQYF. The DNA for the CDR3 is TGTGCCAGCAGCTTGGGGAACACAGATACGCAGTATTTT.

This rearrangement joins TRBV27 to TRBJ2-2, with D possibly being TRBD2 (5 bases). This CDR3 has 16 residues. V lost 4 bases to trimming and J lost 1 base, with 13 bases between them. Germline V gives CDR1 MNHEY, CDR2 SMNVEV (reference sequence). The DNA for the CDR3 is TGTGCCAGCAGTTATTCCGGGATAGTGAACACCGGGGAGCTGTTTTTT. It codes for CASSYSGIVNTGELFF.

J is TRBJ1-2 and V is TRBV2; D unclear. CDR1 and CDR2 from the germline V gene are SNHLY and FYNNEI. The ends were cut back, 2 bases at V and 2 bases at J, with 3 bases in the middle. The CDR3 is made up of 12 amino acids. The CDR3 loop is CASSEMNYGYTF. CDR3 DNA sequence: TGTGCCAGCAGTGAAATGAACTATGGCTACACCTTC.

The rearrangement links TRBV19 to TRBJ2-7; no firm D call. This CDR3 region has 13 residues. Germline V gene lookup returns CDR1 LNHDA and CDR2 SQIVND (reference sequence). The V end lost 4 bases, the J end lost 6 bases, and 13 bases lay between the germline ends. The CDR3, as DNA: TGTGCCAGTAGTACCGGGCCCCTCGGCGAGCAGTACTTC. It translates to CASSTGPLGEQYF. Together with reference TRBV19 and TRBJ2-7, the CDR3 gives the full variable domain: DGGITQSPKYLFRKEGQNVTLSCEQNLNHDAMYWYRQDPGQGLRLIYYSQIVNDFQKGDIAEGYSVSREKKESFPLTVTSAQKNPTAFYLCASSTGPLGEQYFGPGTRLTVT.

A word on this clone: Its ends do not fully match the called genes, so a read error is possible. The CDR3 loop is CASSSGHGPETQYF. DNA for the CDR3: TGTGCTAGCAGCTCGGGCCATGGCCCAGAGACCCAGTACTTC. The V gene is TRBV7-7, the J gene TRBJ2-5; D is undetermined. The CDR3 totals 14 residues. Germline V gene sequence: CDR1 SSHAT, CDR2 FNYEAQ (reference sequence).

This clone was picked up one time. The chain employs TRBV6-5 and TRBJ2-3, with TRBD1 as a possible D gene (6 bases). Germline V gene lookup returns CDR1 MNHEY and CDR2 SVGAGI. This CDR3 region has 14 residues. Trimming pared 0 bases from V and 4 bases from J, leaving 8 bases between. The CDR3 nucleotides read TGTGCCAGCAGTTACTCCAGGGGTCCAGATACGCAGTATTTT. Residues: CASSYSRGPDTQYF.

The gene calls are TRBV30 and TRBJ2-7; D possibly corresponds to TRBD1 (5 bases). The germline V gene has CDR1 GTSNPN and CDR2 SVGIG (reference sequence). V was pared by 2 bases and J by 1 base, with 15 bases between. The CDR3 sequence is 15 residues long. The CDR3 sequence is CAWSPPRAGSYEQYF. The DNA for the CDR3 is TGTGCCTGGAGTCCCCCCAGGGCTGGGTCCTACGAGCAGTACTTC.

The chain combines TRBV27 with TRBJ2-5; D unresolved. The J call is doubtful: the DNA matches TRBJ2-7 better. Per germline, CDR1 MNHEY and CDR2 SMNVEV (reference sequence). This CDR3 contains 14 residues. The CDR3: CASSLSPPGYEQYF. The CDR3, as DNA: TGTGCCAGCAGTTTATCCCCTCCTGGCTACGAGCAGTACTTC.

J is TRBJ1-2 and V is TRBV7-2; D gene unclear. V was cut by 4 bases and J by 4 bases, with 10 bases left in between. CDR1 and CDR2 (germline): SGHTA, FQGNSA. The CDR3 is 13 residues long. The CDR3 sequence: CASSSRQAYGYTF. DNA for the CDR3: TGTGCCAGCAGCTCTAGGCAGGCCTATGGCTACACCTTC.

The chain joins TRBV18 to TRBJ2-7; the match to TRBD2 covers 7 bases. This CDR3 spans 14 amino acids. Germline assignment: CDR1 KGHSH and CDR2 LQKENI. V lost 1 base to trimming and J lost 3 bases; unmatched junction nucleotides: 3. Here the CDR3 DNA reads TGTGCCAGCTCACCACTGGGGGACTACTACGAGCAGTACTTC. It encodes CASSPLGDYYEQYF. Drawing the rest from reference TRBV18 and TRBJ2-7, the complete variable domain is NAGVMQNPRHLVRRRGQEARLRCSPMKGHSHVYWYRQLPEEGLKFMVYLQKENIIDESGMPKERFSAEFPKEGPSILRIQQVVRGDSAAYFCASSPLGDYYEQYFGPGTRLTVT.

V usage is TRBV28 and J usage is TRBJ1-6, with D unresolved. Trimming removed 6 bases at V and 6 bases at J, with 12 bases between. The CDR3 totals 14 residues. Germline V gives CDR1 MDHEN, CDR2 SYDVKM. The CDR3 loop reads CASSLVGLNSPLHF. In DNA form, the CDR3 reads TGTGCCAGCAGCCTTGTTGGGCTTAATTCACCCCTCCACTTT.

The rearrangement links TRBV7-2 to TRBJ2-1; 8 bases agree with TRBD2. Looked up from germline, CDR1 is SGHTA and CDR2 is FQGNSA. V shed 6 bases, J shed 0 bases, and the junction held 4 bases outside the gene matches. This CDR3 spans 15 amino acids. The CDR3 loop reads CASRVAGSSYNEQFF. As DNA, the CDR3 is TGTGCCAGCAGGGTAGCGGGGAGCTCCTACAATGAGCAGTTCTTC.

The chain uses TRBV7-8 and TRBJ2-7, with 7 bases lining up with TRBD2. The CDR3 is 14 amino acids. The J segment lost 5 bases and the V segment lost 1 base, leaving 5 bases of the junction unmatched. Germline values: CDR1 SGHVS, CDR2 FQNEAQ. The CDR3 coding sequence is TGTGCCAGCAGCTTAGGGCGGGAGTTAGACGAGCAGTACTTC. This gives the protein CASSLGRELDEQYF.

This chain uses TRBV28 with TRBJ2-1; D ambiguous. This CDR3 spans 12 amino acids. V was pared by 6 bases and J by 3 bases, with 6 bases between. Germline assignment: CDR1 MDHEN and CDR2 SYDVKM. The CDR3 loop reads CASRPNYNEQFF. The DNA of the CDR3 is TGTGCCAGCAGACCTAACTACAATGAGCAGTTCTTC. The variable domain in full, completed from reference TRBV28 and TRBJ2-1, reads DVKVTQSSRYLVKRTGEKVFLECVQDMDHENMFWYRQDPGLGLRLIYFSYDVKMKEKGDIPEGYSVSREKKERFSLILESASTNQTSMYLCASRPNYNEQFFGPGTRLTVL.

The chain is built from TRBV5-1 and TRBJ2-7, with TRBD1 matching 9 bases. V lost 4 bases, J lost 2 bases, and 7 bases stayed unmatched. CDR1 SGHRS and CDR2 YFSETQ come from the germline V gene. CDR3 size: 15 residues. This CDR3 is CASSGTGGETYEQYF. CDR3 in DNA: TGCGCCAGCAGCGGCACAGGGGGCGAGACCTACGAGCAGTACTTC.

The CDR3 reads CASSLLAGGPRNEQFF. The CDR3 DNA reads as TGCGCCAGCAGCCTCCTAGCGGGAGGGCCGAGGAATGAGCAGTTCTTC. The rearrangement joins TRBV5-1 to TRBJ2-1; 12 nucleotides match TRBD2. CDR1 and CDR2 (germline): SGHRS, YFSETQ. This CDR3 contains 16 residues. V lost 4 bases and J lost 7; bases outside the gene matches: 9.

The rearrangement links TRBV2 to TRBJ2-1; D might be TRBD2 (6 bases). Trimming took 3 bases from V and 8 from J, leaving 17 bases between them. This CDR3 is 15 amino acids long. Looked up from germline, CDR1 is SNHLY and CDR2 is FYNNEI. CDR3 sequence reads: CASSEAGNPSDEQFF. Written as DNA, the CDR3 is TGTGCCAGCAGTGAGGCAGGGAATCCTAGCGATGAGCAGTTCTTC.

This chain uses TRBV5-1 with TRBJ1-4, with TRBD1 as a possible D gene (5 bases). The ends were cut back, 2 bases at V and 0 bases at J, with 8 bases in the middle. The germline gives CDR1 SGHRS, CDR2 YFSETQ. CDR3 length: 15 amino acids. CDR3 protein: CASSLRGATNEKLFF. The CDR3 region has the DNA TGCGCCAGCAGCTTAAGGGGTGCAACTAATGAAAAACTGTTTTTT. The complete variable domain, with remaining parts taken from reference TRBV5-1 and TRBJ1-4, reads KAGVTQTPRYLIKTRGQQVTLSCSPISGHRSVSWYQQTPGQGLQFLFEYFSETQRNKGNFPGRFSGRQFSNSRSEMNVSTLELGDSALYLCASSLRGATNEKLFFGSGTQLSVL.